The T cell receptor (beta chain) described here comes from a study of blood T cell repertoires in COVID-19. Trimming left V 4 bases short and J 4 bases short, with 30 bases between. The CDR3 totals 19 residues. The germline V gene has CDR1 SGHDT and CDR2 YYEEEE. The data were produced by immunoSEQ multiplex PCR, yet TCRdb's version contains in-frame clones alone and is incomplete. The table has 90,000 to 120,000 clones, roughly 84% seen once; the top ten hold approximately 4%. The sequence derives from a human donor in a cohort sampled during active COVID-19. The chain combines TRBV5-6 with TRBJ2-7; perhaps TRBD1 as D (5 bases). Source material: peripheral blood. CDR3: CASSRWRYFNRKMEYEQYV. CDR3 nucleotides: TGTGCCAGCAGCCGTTGGCGGTACTTTAACAGGAAGATGGAGTACGAGCAGTACGTC.